This TCR beta chain derives from a study of blood T cell repertoires in COVID-19 (TCRdb year 2020). For the study in its entirety: Samples covering the acute and convalescent phases of COVID-19 were provided by collaborators in the United States, Italy and Spain. The material from the prospective study consisted of cDNA or gDNA derived from T cells, B-cell-depleted T cells, or PBMCs. Deeply sampled blood TCRbeta repertoires from subjects exposed to, actively infected with, or recovered from COVID-19 were included in the dataset. The repertoires were released in a freely available public database meant as a resource for research on the immune response to SARS-CoV-2. Samples came from the ongoing ImmuneRACE study (first 160 participants) plus 1,254 subjects from 6 global collaborators. Sample metadata almost always included a de-identified subject ID, COVID-19 status, age in years and sex. HLA class I and class II types, where available, came from metadata supplied by the sample provider rather than from assay-based typing.

General findings and caveats noted by the study authors: The amount of clinical and demographic metadata varied by source and participant and was provided uncurated.

The germline V and J ends show losses of 3 bases and 1 base respectively, and no gene match explains 7 bases of the junction. In the germline V gene, CDR1 corresponds to KGHSH and CDR2 to LQKENI. The CDR3 spans 18 residues, from the cysteine through the phenylalanine. Only the CDR3 region is kept as DNA, spanning 54 bases read in frame from base 1. In the prospective study, participants were roughly 18 to 90 years old, resided in fewer than 25 geographic areas of the United States, and were enrolled through a virtual design. In the prospective study, participants were assigned to cohorts based on the clinical history participants reported in a screening survey and a study questionnaire. A participant counted as exposed if, within 2 weeks of entering the study, that participant had been in contact with someone who had a PCR-confirmed or clinician-diagnosed COVID-19 case. Mobile phlebotomists in the prospective study collected whole blood, serum and a nasopharyngeal or oropharyngeal swab from every participant. Additional blood draws and questionnaires over an approximately 2-month period could optionally be provided by prospective study participants. Before DNA extraction, blood samples from the prospective study were shipped at room temperature or frozen.

The immunoSEQ Assay, a bias-controlled multiplex PCR, was used to amplify TCRbeta CDR3 regions from genomic DNA. On the authors' methods: The number of nucleated cells in each sample was estimated from the amplification of reference gene primers within the assay. To quantify the absolute abundance of each unique TCRbeta CDR3 rearrangement, sequence reads were collapsed and filtered. For each sample, productive Simpson clonality was calculated by taking the square root of Simpson's diversity index across productive rearrangements. TCRdb limited this immuneACCESS table to in-frame rearrangements with V and J called. A share of clones is missing; checked studies link under half to unresolved V genes, and the rest is unexplained. V, J and clone size are taken as reported in that table, and D and trimming were inferred from the DNA itself. Counted in this sample were a few hundred thousand clones; around 84% of them appeared once. The top ten clonotypes cover approximately 6.6% of the sample.

For this clone: Its antigen target is currently unknown. The sample holds no much larger clone one base away, and base qualities are not on file.

This TCR derives from a woman aged 45-59 years who had been exposed to COVID-19. The sequence joins TRBV18 to TRBJ1-6; the junction holds 9 bases that match TRBD1. Specimen: PBMCs or T cells enriched from blood (not recorded which). The DNA sequence reads TGTGCCAGCTCACCTACAGGGGGCGAGGGATCCTATAATTCACCCCTCCACTTT. Its amino acids are CASSPTGGEGSYNSPLHF.